A single sample is the source of the 14 T cell receptor beta chains below, sequenced in a study of blood T cell repertoires in COVID-19. Some clones are missing from TCRdb's copy, which holds only in-frame ones; the method was immunoSEQ multiplex PCR. Of under 300,000 clones in the sample, around 92% were seen once. The sample taken for sequencing was PBMCs or T cells enriched from blood (not recorded which). The receptors originated from a woman in her sixties who had recovered from COVID-19.

V gene TRBV30 combines with J gene TRBJ2-5; possibly TRBD2 for D (6 bases). The CDR3 sequence is 13 residues long. Trimming cost V 2 bases and J 7 bases, with 14 bases left between them. CDR1 GTSNPN and CDR2 SVGIG come from the germline V gene (reference sequence). CDR3 nucleotides: TGTGCCTGGAGTAAGGGCGGGGAGAGGACCCAGTACTTC. This sequence encodes CAWSKGGERTQYF. Variable domain in full (rest from reference TRBV30 and TRBJ2-5): SQTIHQWPATLVQPVGSPLSLECTVEGTSNPNLYWYRQAAGRGLQLLFYSVGIGQISSEVPQNLSASRPQDRQFILSSKKLLLSDSGFYLCAWSKGGERTQYFGPGTRLLVL.

The chain is built from TRBV3-1 (or the pseudogene TRBV3-2) and TRBJ1-4; D might be TRBD1 (6 bases). This CDR3 has 16 amino acids. V was pared by 4 bases and J by 2 bases, with 14 bases between. The V gene's germline CDR1 is LGHDT and CDR2 YNNKEL (reference sequence). CDR3 sequence (DNA): TGTGCCAGCAGCCTTGAGGGACACGCGACTAATGAAAAACTGTTTTTT. Translation: CASSLEGHATNEKLFF.

This clone was seen only a few times. The V and J genes are TRBV7-3 and TRBJ2-7; no clear D gene. Per the germline V gene, CDR1 is SGHTA and CDR2 is FQGTGA. V lost 7 bases and J lost 3, with 10 bases in between. CDR3 length equals 12 residues. CDR3 residues: CASTLLDYEQYF. In DNA form, the CDR3 reads TGTGCCAGCACACTTTTAGACTACGAGCAGTACTTC.

This rearrangement joins TRBV7-9 to TRBJ1-1, with 7 bases identical to TRBD1. The CDR3 runs 15 residues. Germline V gene lookup returns CDR1 SEHNR and CDR2 FQNEAQ (reference sequence). J lost 4 bases, V lost 5 bases, and 10 bases had no gene match. The CDR3 here is CASSTSGQERTEAFF. In nucleotides, the CDR3 is TGTGCCAGCAGCACCAGCGGACAGGAGCGCACTGAAGCTTTCTTT.

This clone was recorded only once. The CDR3 sequence: CASSVGVAGRLREQYF. The CDR3 nucleotides are TGTGCCAGCAGCGTAGGGGTAGCGGGGAGGTTAAGGGAGCAGTACTTC. V is TRBV9 and J is TRBJ2-7, with 8 bases matching TRBD2. Trimming cost V 0 bases and J 7 bases; bases outside gene matches: 12. The length of the CDR3 is 16 residues. Germline V gene lookup returns CDR1 SGDLS and CDR2 YYNGEE.

The V call is TRBV28, the J call TRBJ1-6; D is ambiguous. Germline values: CDR1 MDHEN, CDR2 SYDVKM. The CDR3 spans 15 residues. The V gene lost 7 bases and the J gene lost 7 bases, with 17 bases spanning the gap. In DNA, the CDR3 is TGTGCCAGCAACAACAACGTGGTTCGCAATTCACCCCTCCACTTT. Translation gives CASNNNVVRNSPLHF.

The chain has TRBV11-3 and TRBJ2-3; 10 nucleotides align to TRBD2. Germline loops: CDR1 SGHNT, CDR2 YENEEA. After removal of 5 bases from V and 4 bases from J, the junction contained 15 bases not matched to a gene. The CDR3 is made up of 18 amino acids. CDR3 coding DNA: TGTGCCAGCAGCCCAAGGGCTAGCGGGAGATTGTTGGCAGATACGCAGTATTTT. It translates to CASSPRASGRLLADTQYF.

This clone was recorded a few times. The chain is built from TRBV2 and TRBJ2-7; 7 bases align to TRBD1. Trimming took 8 bases from V and 6 from J; bases not matched to a gene: 13. The CDR3 is 14 residues long. Germline V gene sequence: CDR1 SNHLY, CDR2 FYNNEI. CDR3 residues: CASRRAGGLLEQYF. CDR3 coding DNA: TGTGCCAGCCGTAGAGCAGGGGGTCTCCTCGAGCAGTACTTC.

This chain connects TRBV5-1 to TRBJ1-1; perhaps TRBD1 as D (6 bases). Looked up from germline, CDR1 is SGHRS and CDR2 is YFSETQ. The CDR3 runs 12 residues. V dropped 3 bases and J dropped 10 bases, with 13 bases sitting between them. The CDR3 nucleotides are TGCGCCAGCAGCTATGGGGGCGAGGGAGCTTTCTTT. It is translated as CASSYGGEGAFF.

The chain has TRBV28 and TRBJ1-2; a possible D gene is TRBD1 (6 bases). Germline-derived CDR1 and CDR2 are MDHEN and SYDVKM. V gave up 8 bases and J gave up 1 base, with 17 bases separating them. There are 15 residues in the CDR3. In nucleotides, the CDR3 is TGTGCCAGCCGACTCCGGGGGGGCTTTAACTATGGCTACACCTTC. Amino acids: CASRLRGGFNYGYTF.

The rearrangement uses TRBV5-1 and TRBJ2-1; 9 bases map to TRBD1. Per germline, CDR1 SGHRS and CDR2 YFSETQ. The V segment lost 5 bases and the J segment 5 bases; nucleotides outside the gene matches: 11. The CDR3 spans 16 residues. The CDR3 reads CASSRRGQGGDNEQFF. The CDR3 DNA follows: TGCGCCAGCAGTCGTAGGGGACAGGGTGGAGACAATGAGCAGTTCTTC.

V is TRBV18 and J is TRBJ2-1, with TRBD2 as a possible D gene (7 bases). With 3 bases removed from V and 4 bases from J, the gap between germline ends came to 13 bases. This CDR3 is 15 amino acids long. Germline lookup yields CDR1 KGHSH and CDR2 LQKENI. CDR3 DNA sequence: TGTGCCAGCTCACCTTTAGGGGGGGCTTACAATGAGCAGTTCTTC. It is translated as CASSPLGGAYNEQFF.

This clone was counted a single time. V is TRBV6-5 and J is TRBJ2-7; unclear D gene. Trimming stripped 5 bases from V and 3 bases from J, with 5 bases between. The CDR3 contains 11 residues. Germline assignment: CDR1 MNHEY and CDR2 SVGAGI. CDR3 sequence: CASSHNYEQYF. The DNA of the CDR3 is TGTGCCAGCAGTCACAACTACGAGCAGTACTTC.

This clone appeared a single time. The gene calls are TRBV9 and TRBJ1-2, with 9 bases aligning to TRBD1. V lost 2 bases, J lost 0 bases, and 2 bases stayed unmatched. The CDR3 runs to 15 residues. Germline values: CDR1 SGDLS, CDR2 YYNGEE. The CDR3 reads CASSVWDRANYGYTF. CDR3 nucleotides: TGTGCCAGCAGCGTCTGGGACAGGGCTAACTATGGCTACACCTTC.